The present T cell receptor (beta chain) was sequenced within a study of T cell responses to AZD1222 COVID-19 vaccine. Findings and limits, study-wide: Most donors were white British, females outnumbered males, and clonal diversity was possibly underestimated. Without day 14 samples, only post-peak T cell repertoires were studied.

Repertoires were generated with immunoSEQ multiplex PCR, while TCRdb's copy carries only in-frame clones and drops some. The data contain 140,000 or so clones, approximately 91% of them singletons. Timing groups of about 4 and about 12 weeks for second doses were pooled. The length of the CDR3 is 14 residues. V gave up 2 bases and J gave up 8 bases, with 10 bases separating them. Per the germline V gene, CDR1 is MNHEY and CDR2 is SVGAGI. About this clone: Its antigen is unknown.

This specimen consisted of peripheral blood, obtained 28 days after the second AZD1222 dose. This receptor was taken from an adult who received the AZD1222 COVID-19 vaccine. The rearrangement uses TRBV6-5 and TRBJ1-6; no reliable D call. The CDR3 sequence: CASSYKTWDSPLHF. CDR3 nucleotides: TGTGCCAGCAGTTACAAAACTTGGGATTCACCCCTCCACTTT.